Shown below are 4 T cell receptor beta chains from a single sample sequenced in a study of molecular identifiers for immune sequencing clone quantification. From the PCR reads, TCRdb called clonotypes with MiXCR, one entry per CDR3 protein. The data show 40,000 to 50,000 distinct CDR3 sequences, with over 15% seen just once and under 1.4% held by the top ten. The sequencing input was naive CD8+ T cells from blood, with Jurkat cell RNA spiked in. As to subset: FACS-sorted CD8+CD4-CCR7+CD45RA+ naive T cells. All receptors come from a human donor in good health. Some libraries in this study had Jurkat cell RNA spiked in.

This clonotype was counted ten times or more. The chain is built from TRBV6-2 or TRBV6-3 and TRBJ2-3, with 9 bases fitting TRBD2. The CDR3 is made up of 15 amino acids. V dropped 5 bases and J dropped 1; count of bases not matched to a gene: 4. Germline assignment: CDR1 MNHEY and CDR2 SVGEGT. The CDR3 here is CASSARTSGTDTQYF. CDR3 DNA sequence: TGTGCCAGCAGTGCGAGGACTAGCGGCACAGATACGCAGTATTTT.

Ten or more counts support this clonotype. The chain uses TRBV7-9 and TRBJ2-7; D is possibly TRBD1 or TRBD2 (5 bases each). Per the germline V gene, CDR1 is SEHNR and CDR2 is FQNEAQ (reference sequence). Trimming cost V 5 bases and J 5 bases, with 19 bases left between them. The CDR3 is 15 amino acids. The CDR3 region is CASSHRQRAIDEQYF. The CDR3 region has the DNA TGTGCCAGCAGCCACAGACAGAGGGCCATCGACGAGCAGTACTTC.

This clonotype was observed at least ten times. The J gene is TRBJ1-5, the V gene TRBV28; tentatively, D is TRBD1 (6 bases). Germline V gene lookup returns CDR1 MDHEN and CDR2 SYDVKM. Trimming pared 2 bases from V and 3 bases from J, leaving 14 bases between. This CDR3 contains 16 residues. CDR3 nucleotide sequence: TGTGCCAGCAGTTTAAGATCAGGGACACTCAATCAGCCCCAGCATTTT. It is translated as CASSLRSGTLNQPQHF.

This clonotype showed up many times. The chain uses TRBV30 and TRBJ2-1; D is unclear. CDR3 size: 15 residues. Germline CDR1 and CDR2: GTSNPN and SVGIG (reference sequence). The V end was cut by 0 bases, the J end by 0 bases, with 9 bases between. The CDR3 is CAWSVGLGSYNEQFF. CDR3 nucleotides: TGTGCCTGGAGTGTAGGGCTCGGCTCCTACAATGAGCAGTTCTTC.